Sequencing of this TCR beta chain was carried out in a study of CD8+ T cells in alopecia areata. Study overall: Treated patients swallowed 5 to 10 mg of oral tofacitinib twice daily. Findings and limits, study-wide: Uncertainty about whether baseline CD8+ expansion is linked to response remains, with one nonresponder. Relative to normal scalp, lesional scalp, especially alopecia totalis/universalis, showed higher clonality.

The CDR3 is 16 amino acids. Germline assignment: CDR1 SQVTM and CDR2 ANQGSEA. The V gene end was trimmed by 6 bases and the J gene end by 3 bases; junction bases not matched to a gene: 10. To note about this clone: Its antigen is unknown.

As to treatment: oral pan-JAK inhibitor, 5-10 mg twice daily. Alopecia areata patients provided lesional scalp punch biopsies and peripheral blood, both collected for the study. RNA extraction and reverse transcription yielded cDNA as sequencing template. The protocol was immunoSEQ multiplex PCR, while the TCRdb copy is restricted to in-frame clones and leaves out a portion. The table lists about 5,800 clones, 60% to 65% of them singletons. This specimen was skin, taken at roughly week 30, from a patient treated with tofacitinib. The clonotype originates from a human donor with alopecia areata. The genes are TRBV29-1 and TRBJ2-3; 12 bases are a match to TRBD1. CDR3 nucleotide sequence: TGCAGCGTCGGGGGGACAGGGGGCGCAGGGACAGATACGCAGTATTTT. Translating gives CSVGGTGGAGTDTQYF.